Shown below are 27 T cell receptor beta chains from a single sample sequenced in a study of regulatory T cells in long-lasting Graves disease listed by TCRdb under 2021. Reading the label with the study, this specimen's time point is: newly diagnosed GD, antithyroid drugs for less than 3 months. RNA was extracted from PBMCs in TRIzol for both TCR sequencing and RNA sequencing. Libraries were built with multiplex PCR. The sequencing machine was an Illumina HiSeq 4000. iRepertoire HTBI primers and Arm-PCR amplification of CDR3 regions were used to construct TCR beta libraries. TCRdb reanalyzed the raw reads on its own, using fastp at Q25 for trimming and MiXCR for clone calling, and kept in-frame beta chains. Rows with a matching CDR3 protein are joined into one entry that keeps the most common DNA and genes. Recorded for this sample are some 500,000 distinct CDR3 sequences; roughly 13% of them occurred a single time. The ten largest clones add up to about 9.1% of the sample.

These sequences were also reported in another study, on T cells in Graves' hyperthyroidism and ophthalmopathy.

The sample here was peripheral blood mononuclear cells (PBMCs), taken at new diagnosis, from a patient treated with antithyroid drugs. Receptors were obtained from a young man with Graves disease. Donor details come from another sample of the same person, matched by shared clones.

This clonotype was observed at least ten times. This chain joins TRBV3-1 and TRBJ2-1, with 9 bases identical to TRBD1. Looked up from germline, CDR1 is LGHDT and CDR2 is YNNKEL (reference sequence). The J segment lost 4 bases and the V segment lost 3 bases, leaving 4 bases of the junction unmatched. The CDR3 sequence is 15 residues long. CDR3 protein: CASSHDRGDYNEQFF. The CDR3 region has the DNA TGTGCCAGCAGCCACGACAGGGGGGATTACAATGAGCAGTTCTTC.

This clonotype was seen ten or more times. The CDR3 DNA sequence: TGTGCCAGCAGCACCACAGGGATCTCATACAATGAGCAGTTCTTC. Its protein is CASSTTGISYNEQFF. The chain couples TRBV11-2 to TRBJ2-1; TRBD1 might be the D (6 bases). V shed 5 bases and J shed 4 bases, with 15 bases lying between them. This CDR3 region has 15 residues. Germline lookup yields CDR1 SGHAT and CDR2 FQNNGV.

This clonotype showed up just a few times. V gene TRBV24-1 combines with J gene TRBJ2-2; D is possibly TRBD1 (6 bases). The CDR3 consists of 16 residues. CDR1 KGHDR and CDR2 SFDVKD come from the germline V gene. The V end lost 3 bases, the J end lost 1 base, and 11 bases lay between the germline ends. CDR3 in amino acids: CATSDGQSLNTGELFF. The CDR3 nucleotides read TGTGCCACCAGTGATGGACAGTCCCTGAACACCGGGGAGCTGTTTTTT.

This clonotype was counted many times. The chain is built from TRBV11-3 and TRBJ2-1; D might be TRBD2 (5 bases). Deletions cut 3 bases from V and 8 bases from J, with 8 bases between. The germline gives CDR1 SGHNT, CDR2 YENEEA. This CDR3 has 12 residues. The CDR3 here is CASSFEGDEQFF. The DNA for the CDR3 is TGTGCCAGCAGCTTTGAGGGCGATGAGCAGTTCTTC.

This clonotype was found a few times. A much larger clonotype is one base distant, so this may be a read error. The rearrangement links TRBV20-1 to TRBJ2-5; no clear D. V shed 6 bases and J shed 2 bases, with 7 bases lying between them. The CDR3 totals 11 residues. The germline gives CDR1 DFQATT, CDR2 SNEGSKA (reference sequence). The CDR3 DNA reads TGCAGTGCCGGGCGACAAGAGACCCAGTACTTC. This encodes CSAGRQETQYF.

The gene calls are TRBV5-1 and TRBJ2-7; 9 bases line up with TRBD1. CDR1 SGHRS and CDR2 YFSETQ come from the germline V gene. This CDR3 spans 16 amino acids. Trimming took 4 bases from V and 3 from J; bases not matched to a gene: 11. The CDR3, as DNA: TGCGCCAGCAGCCCGTCGGGGGGACAGGGTTACTACGAGCAGTACTTC. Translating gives CASSPSGGQGYYEQYF.

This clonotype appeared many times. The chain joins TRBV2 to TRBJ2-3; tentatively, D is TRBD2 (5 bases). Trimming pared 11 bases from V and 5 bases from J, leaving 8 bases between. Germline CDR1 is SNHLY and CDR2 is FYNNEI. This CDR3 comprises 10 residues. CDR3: CARRGDTQYF. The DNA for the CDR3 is TGTGCCCGCCGGGGAGATACGCAGTATTTT. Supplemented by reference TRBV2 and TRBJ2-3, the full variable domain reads EPEVTQTPSHQVTQMGQEVILRCVPISNHLYFYWYRQILGQKVEFLVSFYNNEISEKSEIFDDQFSVERPDGSNFTLKIRSTKLEDSAMYFCARRGDTQYFGPGTRLTVL.

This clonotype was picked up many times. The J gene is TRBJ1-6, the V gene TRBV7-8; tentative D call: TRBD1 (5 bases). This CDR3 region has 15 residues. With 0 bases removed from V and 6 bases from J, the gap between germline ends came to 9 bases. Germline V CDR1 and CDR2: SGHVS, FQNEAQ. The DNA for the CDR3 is TGTGCCAGCAGCTTAGCTCAGGGCTCTAATTCACCCCTCCACTTT. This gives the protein CASSLAQGSNSPLHF.

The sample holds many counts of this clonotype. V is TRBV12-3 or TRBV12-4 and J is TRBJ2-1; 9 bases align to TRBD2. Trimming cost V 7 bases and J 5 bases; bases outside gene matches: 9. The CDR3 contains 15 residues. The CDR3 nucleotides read TGTGCCAGCACCATTAGCGGGAGTCGCCACAATGAGCAGTTCTTC. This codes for CASTISGSRHNEQFF.

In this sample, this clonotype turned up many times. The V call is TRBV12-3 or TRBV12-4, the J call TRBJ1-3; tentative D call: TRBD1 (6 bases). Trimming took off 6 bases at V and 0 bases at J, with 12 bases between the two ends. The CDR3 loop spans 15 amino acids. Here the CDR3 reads CASSLDRFSGNTIYF. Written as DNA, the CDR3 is TGTGCCAGCAGCCTCGACAGGTTCTCTGGAAACACCATATATTTT.

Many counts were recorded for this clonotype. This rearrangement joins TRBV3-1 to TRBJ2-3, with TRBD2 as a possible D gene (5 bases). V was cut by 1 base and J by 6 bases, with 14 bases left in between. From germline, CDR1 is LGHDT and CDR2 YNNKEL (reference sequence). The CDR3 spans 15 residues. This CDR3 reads CASSQVRGSGDTQYF. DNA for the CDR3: TGTGCCAGCAGCCAAGTTCGTGGGAGTGGGGATACGCAGTATTTT.

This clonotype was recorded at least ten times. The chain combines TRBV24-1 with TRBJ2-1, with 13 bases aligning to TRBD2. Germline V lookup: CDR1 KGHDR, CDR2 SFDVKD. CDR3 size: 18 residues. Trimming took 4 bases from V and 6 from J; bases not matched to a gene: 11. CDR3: CATSDSYGTSGNINEQFF. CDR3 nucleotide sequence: TGTGCCACCAGTGACTCCTACGGGACTAGCGGGAATATCAATGAGCAGTTCTTC.

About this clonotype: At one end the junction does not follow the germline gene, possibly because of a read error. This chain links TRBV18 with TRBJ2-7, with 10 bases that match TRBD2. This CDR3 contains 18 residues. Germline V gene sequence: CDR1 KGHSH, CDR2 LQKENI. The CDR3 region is CASSRGQLTGTSVYDQYF. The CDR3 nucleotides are TGTGCCAGCTCACGGGGACAGTTAACCGGGACTAGCGTGTACGATCAGTACTTC.

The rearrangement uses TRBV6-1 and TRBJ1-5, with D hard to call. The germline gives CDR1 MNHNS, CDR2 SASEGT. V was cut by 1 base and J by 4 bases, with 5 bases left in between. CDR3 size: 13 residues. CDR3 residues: CASSEVRNQPQHF. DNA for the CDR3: TGTGCCAGCAGTGAAGTCAGAAATCAGCCCCAGCATTTT.

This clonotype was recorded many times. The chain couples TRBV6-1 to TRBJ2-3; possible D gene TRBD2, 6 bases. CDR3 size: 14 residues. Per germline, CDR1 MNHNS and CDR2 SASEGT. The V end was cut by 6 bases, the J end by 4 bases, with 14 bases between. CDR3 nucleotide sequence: TGTGCCAGCAGGGAGGGACCAGCGGCAGATACGCAGTATTTT. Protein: CASREGPAADTQYF.

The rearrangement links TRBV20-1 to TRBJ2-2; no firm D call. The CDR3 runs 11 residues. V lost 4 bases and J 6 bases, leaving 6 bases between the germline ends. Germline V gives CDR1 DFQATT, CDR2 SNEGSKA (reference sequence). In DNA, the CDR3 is TGCAGTGCTAAAACCCCCGGGGAGCTGTTTTTT. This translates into CSAKTPGELFF.

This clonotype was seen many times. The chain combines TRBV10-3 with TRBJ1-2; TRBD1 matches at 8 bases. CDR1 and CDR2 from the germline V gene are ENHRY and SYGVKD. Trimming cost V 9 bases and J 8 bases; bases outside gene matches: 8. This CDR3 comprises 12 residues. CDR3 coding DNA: TGTGCCATTCGGACAGGGAGAAGAGGCTACACCTTC. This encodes CAIRTGRRGYTF.

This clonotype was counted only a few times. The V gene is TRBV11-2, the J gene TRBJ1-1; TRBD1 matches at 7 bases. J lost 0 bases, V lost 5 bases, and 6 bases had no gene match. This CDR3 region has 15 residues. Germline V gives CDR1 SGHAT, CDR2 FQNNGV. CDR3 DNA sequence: TGTGCCAGCAGCCCCCGGGACAGATTGAACACTGAAGCTTTCTTT. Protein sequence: CASSPRDRLNTEAFF. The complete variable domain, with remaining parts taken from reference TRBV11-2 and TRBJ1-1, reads EAGVAQSPRYKIIEKRQSVAFWCNPISGHATLYWYQQILGQGPKLLIQFQNNGVVDDSQLPKDRFSAERLKGVDSTLKIQPAKLEDSAVYLCASSPRDRLNTEAFFGQGTRLTVV.

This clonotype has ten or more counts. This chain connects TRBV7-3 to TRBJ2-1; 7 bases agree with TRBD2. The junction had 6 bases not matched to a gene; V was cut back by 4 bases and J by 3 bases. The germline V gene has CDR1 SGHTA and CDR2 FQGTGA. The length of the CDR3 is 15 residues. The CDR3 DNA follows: TGTGCCAGCAGCTCTCCTGGGAGGGGCTACAATGAGCAGTTCTTC. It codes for CASSSPGRGYNEQFF.

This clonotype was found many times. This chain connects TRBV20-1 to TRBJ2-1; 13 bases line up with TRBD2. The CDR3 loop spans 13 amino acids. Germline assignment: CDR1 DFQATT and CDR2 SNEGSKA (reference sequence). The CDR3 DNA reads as TGCTCCACTAGCGGGGGGGTTTGGAATGAGCAGTTCTTC. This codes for CSTSGGVWNEQFF.

Here the CDR3 DNA reads TGTGCCACCAGTCGAACGACTTCGGGGGTTGAAAAACTGTTTTTT. It is translated as CATSRTTSGVEKLFF. V and J are TRBV15 and TRBJ1-4, with D tentatively TRBD1 (5 bases). Germline CDR1 is LNHNV and CDR2 is YYDKDF (reference sequence). The length of the CDR3 is 15 residues. V shed 6 bases and J shed 7 bases, with 18 bases lying between them.

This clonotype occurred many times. The CDR3 region has the DNA TGTGCCAGCAGTTTCGTGGGGCTTATGAACACTGAAGCTTTCTTT. As protein: CASSFVGLMNTEAFF. This chain uses TRBV27 with TRBJ1-1; perhaps TRBD1 as D (5 bases). Germline V gene sequence: CDR1 MNHEY, CDR2 SMNVEV (reference sequence). The CDR3 totals 15 residues. The V and J ends lost 3 bases and 0 bases respectively, with 11 bases between them.

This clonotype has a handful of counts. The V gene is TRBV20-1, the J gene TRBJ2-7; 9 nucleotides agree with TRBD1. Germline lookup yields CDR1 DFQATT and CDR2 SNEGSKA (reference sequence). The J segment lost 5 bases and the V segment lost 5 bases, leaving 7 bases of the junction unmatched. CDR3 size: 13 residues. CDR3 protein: CSAGGQGRNEQYF. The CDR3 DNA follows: TGCAGTGCTGGAGGACAGGGGAGGAACGAGCAGTACTTC.

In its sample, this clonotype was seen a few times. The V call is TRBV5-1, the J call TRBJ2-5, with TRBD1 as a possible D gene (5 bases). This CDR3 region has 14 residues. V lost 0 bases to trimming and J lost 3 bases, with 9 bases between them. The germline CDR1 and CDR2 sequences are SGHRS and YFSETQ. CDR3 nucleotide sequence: TGCGCCAGCAGCTTGGCCCTCAGGGAAGAGACCCAGTACTTC. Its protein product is CASSLALREETQYF.

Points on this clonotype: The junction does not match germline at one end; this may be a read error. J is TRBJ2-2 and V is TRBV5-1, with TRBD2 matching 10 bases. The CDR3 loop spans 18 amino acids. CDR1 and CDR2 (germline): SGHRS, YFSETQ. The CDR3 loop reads CAGSWGRLAGPNTGELFF. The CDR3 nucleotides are TGCGCCGGCAGCTGGGGACGACTAGCGGGCCCGAACACCGGGGAGCTGTTTTTT.

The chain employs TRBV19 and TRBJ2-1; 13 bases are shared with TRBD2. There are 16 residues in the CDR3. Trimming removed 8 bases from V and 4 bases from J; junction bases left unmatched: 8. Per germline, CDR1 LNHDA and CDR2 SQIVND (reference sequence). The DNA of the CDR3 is TGTGCCAGTCGACTACTAGCGGGAGGGGGTTACAATGAGCAGTTCTTC. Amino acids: CASRLLAGGGYNEQFF.

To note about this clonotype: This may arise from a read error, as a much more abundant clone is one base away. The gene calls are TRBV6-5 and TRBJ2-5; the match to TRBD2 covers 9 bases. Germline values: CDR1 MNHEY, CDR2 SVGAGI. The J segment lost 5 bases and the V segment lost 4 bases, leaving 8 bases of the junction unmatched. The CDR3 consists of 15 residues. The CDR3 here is CASSCSGSIGETQYF. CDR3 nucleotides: TGTGCCAGCAGTTGTAGCGGGAGTATCGGGGAGACCCAGTACTTC.